These 7 T cell receptor beta chains were all obtained from the same sample, sequenced in a study of monozygotic twins with inflammatory bowel disease. One entry per CDR3 protein, without DNA, is what TCRdb gives after re-calling the 5' RACE reads. The specimen's table records approximately 85,000 distinct CDR3 sequences. Sample: blood. These receptors all come from a human donor with ulcerative colitis or Crohn's disease, or a healthy co-twin of an affected twin (not recorded which).

CDR3 protein: CASTRPRQGNTGELFF. The chain employs TRBV10-1 and TRBJ2-2; without DNA, the TCRdb call of TRBD1 cannot be checked. The germline CDR1 and CDR2 sequences are WNHNN and SYGVQD (reference sequence). The length of the CDR3 is 16 residues.

This chain joins TRBV3-1 and TRBJ1-1; the TRBD1 assignment by TCRdb is unverifiable without DNA. Germline CDR1 reads LGHDT; CDR2 reads YNNKEL (reference sequence). The length of the CDR3 is 14 residues. This CDR3 reads CASSHPGTLTEAFF.

The chain recombines TRBV5-1 with TRBJ1-6; TCRdb reports TRBD1, a call that lacks DNA to check it against. The CDR3 extends over 14 amino acids. Looked up from germline, CDR1 is SGHRS and CDR2 is YFSETQ. The CDR3 sequence is CASSLSGGESPLHF. The variable domain in full, with the rest retrieved from reference TRBV5-1 and TRBJ1-6, is KAGVTQTPRYLIKTRGQQVTLSCSPISGHRSVSWYQQTPGQGLQFLFEYFSETQRNKGNFPGRFSGRQFSNSRSEMNVSTLELGDSALYLCASSLSGGESPLHFGNGTRLTVT.

The CDR3 spells CASSLRTASPGTQYF. This sequence joins TRBV11-2 and TRBJ2-5; the TRBD1 assignment by TCRdb is unverifiable without DNA. The CDR3 spans 15 residues. CDR1 and CDR2 from the germline V gene are SGHAT and FQNNGV.

The chain carries TRBV3-1 and TRBJ1-4; TCRdb's assignment of TRBD1 cannot be checked, as there is no DNA. The germline CDR1 and CDR2 sequences are LGHDT and YNNKEL (reference sequence). This CDR3 region has 15 residues. This chain's CDR3 is CASSLGTGSSEKLFF.

This rearrangement joins TRBV7-2 to TRBJ1-5; with no DNA, the TCRdb D assignment of TRBD1 cannot be verified. Germline V gene sequence: CDR1 SGHTA, CDR2 FQGNSA. The CDR3 totals 16 residues. The CDR3 loop reads CASSSEAGLGNQPQHF. The variable domain in full, with the rest retrieved from reference TRBV7-2 and TRBJ1-5, is GAGVSQSPSNKVTEKGKDVELRCDPISGHTALYWYRQSLGQGLEFLIYFQGNSAPDKSGLPSDRFSAERTGGSVSTLTIQRTQQEDSAVYLCASSSEAGLGNQPQHFGDGTRLSIL.

The chain is built from TRBV5-1 and TRBJ2-3; the D call from TCRdb, TRBD2, cannot be confirmed without DNA. The CDR3 totals 17 residues. Germline CDR1 reads SGHRS; CDR2 reads YFSETQ. The CDR3 protein is CASSLYPSGGSTDTQYF.